This T cell receptor (beta chain) is from a study of technical replicates of blood from a handful of donors. The method was immunoSEQ multiplex PCR; TCRdb's version includes in-frame clones alone and lacks a portion of them. Here the sample spans some 80,000 clones, around 97% being singletons. This TCR was sampled from a human donor in good health. Sequenced: T cells isolated from PBMCs.

The DNA of the CDR3 is TGTGCCAGCAGCCTTGGGGACAGAGTCTATGGCTACACCTTC. It yields the protein CASSLGDRVYGYTF. The chain combines TRBV6-6 with TRBJ1-2; 7 bases fit TRBD1. Germline-derived CDR1 and CDR2 are MNHNY and SVGAGI (reference sequence). V shed 6 bases, J shed 4 bases, and the junction held 8 bases outside the gene matches. The CDR3 sequence is 14 residues long.